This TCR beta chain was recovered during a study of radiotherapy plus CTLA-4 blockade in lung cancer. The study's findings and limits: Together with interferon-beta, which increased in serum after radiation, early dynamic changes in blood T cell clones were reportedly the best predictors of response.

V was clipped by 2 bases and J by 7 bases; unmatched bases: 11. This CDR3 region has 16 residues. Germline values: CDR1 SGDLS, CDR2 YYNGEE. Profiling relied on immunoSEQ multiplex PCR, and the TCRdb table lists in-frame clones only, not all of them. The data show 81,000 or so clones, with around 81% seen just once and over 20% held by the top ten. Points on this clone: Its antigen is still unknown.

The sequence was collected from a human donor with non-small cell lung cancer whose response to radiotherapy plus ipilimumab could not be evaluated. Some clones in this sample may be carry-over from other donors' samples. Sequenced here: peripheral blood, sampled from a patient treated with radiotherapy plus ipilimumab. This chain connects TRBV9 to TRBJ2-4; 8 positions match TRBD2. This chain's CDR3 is CASSVSGRGGLNIQYF. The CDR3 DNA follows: TGTGCCAGCAGCGTGTCTGGACGGGGGGGCTTGAACATTCAGTACTTC.